The clone carrying this T cell receptor beta chain was detected many times. Antigen specificity is unknown. This sample was included in a study of regulatory T cells in long-lasting Graves disease. Overall study findings and caveats: There were preferences for TRBV28, TRBJ1-2 and TRBJ2-5 in persistent disease.

Indicated time point: newly diagnosed GD, antithyroid drugs for less than 3 months. Scientists built the TCR library using RNA that was extracted from PBMCs. HTBI primers from iRepertoire and Arm-PCR of CDR3 regions yielded the TCR beta libraries. Each CDR3 protein is one row after TCRdb ran MiXCR on the multiplex PCR reads. The sample comprises some 560,000 distinct CDR3 sequences, about 16% of which are singletons, and 20% to 25% rests with the top ten. CDR1 is SNHLY and CDR2 is FYNNEI in the germline V gene. The CDR3 consists of 13 residues. Trimming cost V 4 bases and J 3 bases, with 9 bases left between them. The same specimen was also included in a second study, on T cells in Graves' hyperthyroidism and ophthalmopathy.

Material: peripheral blood mononuclear cells (PBMCs), obtained at new diagnosis, from a patient treated with antithyroid drugs. V usage is TRBV2 and J usage is TRBJ1-2; a possible D gene is TRBD1 (5 bases). The sequence was collected from a woman in her forties or fifties with Graves disease. CDR3 DNA sequence: TGTGCCAGCAGTGGGCTGGGGGACTATGGCTACACCTTC. Translating it yields CASSGLGDYGYTF.